The clone carrying this T cell receptor (beta chain) was recorded only once. The data were taken from a study of blood T cell repertoires in COVID-19. Study in general: The samples span acute and convalescent COVID-19 from the United States, Italy and Spain. T cells, B-cell-depleted T cells, or PBMCs supplied cDNA or gDNA.

As originally analysed: Counts of nucleated cells, estimated from reference gene primer amplification, were obtained. Profiling relied on immunoSEQ multiplex PCR, and the TCRdb table lists in-frame clones only, not all of them. Clone size and V and J calls were adopted from that table, with D and trimming inferred from the DNA. This table holds some 300,000 clones, approximately 90% found once. CDR3 length equals 18 residues. Germline CDR1 reads SGDLS; CDR2 reads YYNGEE. Losses at the gene ends were 0 bases for V and 4 bases for J; bases not matched to a gene: 13. This TCR was recovered from a man between 18 and 35 years old with active or convalescent COVID-19. Material: peripheral blood. The rearrangement uses TRBV9 and TRBJ2-1; the match to TRBD1 covers 7 bases. CDR3 nucleotide sequence: TGTGCCAGCAGCGTAGAGGGGACGCCGGGACAGAGTTACAATGAGCAGTTCTTC. This codes for CASSVEGTPGQSYNEQFF.